Shown below are 28 T cell receptor beta chains from a single sample sequenced in a study of T cell changes during pregnancy in multiple sclerosis. Assay used: immunoSEQ multiplex PCR; TCRdb lists only in-frame clones, some missing. Counted here are tens of thousands of clones, about nine tenths occurring once; the ten biggest clones make up 3.7%. The sample in question was peripheral blood, obtained after pregnancy. Receptors were obtained from a female donor in good health, enrolled as a control in a pregnancy study.

The chain carries TRBV11-2 and TRBJ1-3; D not certain. V shed 5 bases and J shed 8 bases, with 16 bases lying between them. The CDR3 has 14 residues. Germline V gene data show CDR1 as SGHAT and CDR2 as FQNNGV. The CDR3 here is CASSLVEPVDTIYF. CDR3 bases: TGTGCCAGCAGCCTGGTCGAGCCGGTAGACACCATATATTTT.

This chain connects TRBV18 to TRBJ2-3; the match to TRBD2 covers 8 bases. There are 13 residues in the CDR3. CDR1 and CDR2 (germline): KGHSH, LQKENI. The junction had 0 bases not matched to a gene; V was cut back by 6 bases and J by 1 base. The CDR3 DNA reads TGTGCCAGCTCTAGCGGGGGCACAGATACGCAGTATTTT. This translates into CASSSGGTDTQYF.

This clone was found a few times. V gene TRBV7-9 combines with J gene TRBJ1-1, with D unresolved. With 5 bases removed from V and 1 base from J, the gap between germline ends came to 8 bases. This CDR3 has 13 amino acids. Looked up from germline, CDR1 is SEHNR and CDR2 is FQNEAQ (reference sequence). CDR3 protein: CASSPAGNTEAFF. The CDR3 DNA reads TGTGCCAGCAGCCCGGCGGGGAACACTGAAGCTTTCTTT.

The chain couples TRBV6-6 to TRBJ1-5; tentatively, D is TRBD1 (5 bases). Germline V lookup: CDR1 MNHNY, CDR2 SVGAGI (reference sequence). V gave up 0 bases and J gave up 5 bases, with 14 bases separating them. The CDR3 spans 16 residues. CDR3 coding DNA: TGTGCCAGCAGTTACTCGTCCGGGGGGATGGATCAGCCCCAGCATTTT. It translates to CASSYSSGGMDQPQHF.

The chain combines TRBV5-1 with TRBJ2-2; a weak D match, TRBD2 (5 bases). The CDR3 is 16 residues long. The germline V and J ends were trimmed by 3 bases and 1 base, with 13 bases remaining between them. Germline CDR1 SGHRS, CDR2 YFSETQ. In DNA, the CDR3 is TGCGCCAGCAGCTCCCTAGGACTGGGGAACACCGGGGAGCTGTTTTTT. This sequence encodes CASSSLGLGNTGELFF.

This sequence joins TRBV28 and TRBJ1-5; 8 nucleotides line up with TRBD1. Unmatched junction bases numbered 9, after V lost 2 bases and J lost 6 bases. CDR1 and CDR2 (germline): MDHEN, SYDVKM. This CDR3 spans 16 amino acids. The CDR3 loop reads CASSLRGSRGRQPQHF. The CDR3 region has the DNA TGTGCCAGCAGTTTAAGGGGAAGCAGGGGGCGTCAGCCCCAGCATTTT.

J is TRBJ1-1 and V is TRBV28; no clear D. Germline V lookup: CDR1 MDHEN, CDR2 SYDVKM. Trimming pared 3 bases from V and 6 bases from J, leaving 11 bases between. The CDR3 runs to 13 residues. Here the CDR3 DNA reads TGTGCCAGCAGTTTGGATGCGGGTTCTGAAGCTTTCTTT. It is translated as CASSLDAGSEAFF.

The CDR3 is CASSPDERDTGELFF. The CDR3 coding sequence is TGTGCCAGCAGTCCAGACGAGAGGGACACCGGGGAGCTGTTTTTT. The chain joins TRBV6-4 to TRBJ2-2; D may be TRBD2 (5 bases). V lost 5 bases and J 3 bases, leaving 13 bases between the germline ends. Germline assignment: CDR1 MRHNA and CDR2 SNTAGT. The CDR3 runs 15 residues.

The chain is built from TRBV27 and TRBJ2-3; D may be TRBD2 (5 bases). Germline CDR1 and CDR2: MNHEY and SMNVEV (reference sequence). V was trimmed by 8 bases and J by 2 bases, leaving 20 bases between them. The CDR3 covers 16 residues. CDR3 in DNA: TGTGCCAGCTCTCGTGACCTAGCTGGGATCACAGATACGCAGTATTTT. Residues: CASSRDLAGITDTQYF.

This chain joins TRBV18 and TRBJ2-1; TRBD1 agrees at 9 bases. The CDR3 extends over 15 amino acids. The J segment lost 7 bases and the V segment lost 1 base, leaving 5 bases of the junction unmatched. CDR1 is KGHSH and CDR2 is LQKENI in the germline V gene. CDR3 residues: CASSPRDRVGNEQFF. The CDR3 DNA is TGTGCCAGCTCACCACGGGACAGGGTGGGAAATGAGCAGTTCTTC.

J is TRBJ2-2 and V is TRBV11-3, with no clear D. From germline, CDR1 is SGHNT and CDR2 YENEEA. The CDR3 extends over 13 amino acids. V shed 5 bases and J shed 1 base, with 5 bases lying between them. CDR3 DNA sequence: TGTGCCAGCAGCGGCATGAACACCGGGGAGCTGTTTTTT. Translated, it gives CASSGMNTGELFF.

This chain connects TRBV5-4 to TRBJ1-2, with TRBD1 identical over 12 bases. CDR1 and CDR2 from the germline V gene are SGHNT and YYREEE (reference sequence). The CDR3 loop spans 16 amino acids. J was trimmed by 8 bases and V by 4 bases; bases with no gene match: 12. For the CDR3, the DNA is TGTGCCAGCAGCCTATCCGGGACAGGGGGCGCGGAGGGCTACACCTTC. Protein product: CASSLSGTGGAEGYTF. Combining the CDR3 with reference TRBV5-4 and TRBJ1-2 gives the whole variable domain ETGVTQSPTHLIKTRGQQVTLRCSSQSGHNTVSWYQQALGQGPQFIFQYYREEENGRGNFPPRFSGLQFPNYSSELNVNALELDDSALYLCASSLSGTGGAEGYTFGSGTRLTVV.

V is TRBV15 and J is TRBJ1-2; the D is unclear. Trimming stripped 3 bases from V and 4 bases from J, with 12 bases between. In germline, CDR1 is LNHNV, CDR2 YYDKDF (reference sequence). This CDR3 has 14 residues. The CDR3 nucleotides are TGTGCCACCAGCAGCCAACGGGGTAGCTATGGCTACACCTTC. Protein product: CATSSQRGSYGYTF.

The DNA of the CDR3 is TGCGCCAGCAGCATACAACAGGGGCTCTACGAGCAGTACTTC. Its translation is CASSIQQGLYEQYF. The J gene is TRBJ2-7, the V gene TRBV5-1, with 7 bases aligning to TRBD1. Germline loops: CDR1 SGHRS, CDR2 YFSETQ. There are 14 residues in the CDR3. V was clipped by 4 bases and J by 3 bases; unmatched bases: 7.

In its sample, this clone was seen once. The chain recombines TRBV27 with TRBJ2-7, with 11 bases fitting TRBD1. CDR3 size: 16 residues. CDR1 is MNHEY, CDR2 SMNVEV, per germline (reference sequence). V was pared by 4 bases and J by 5 bases, with 10 bases of the junction left unmatched. The CDR3 bases are TGTGCCAGCAGTTCCCTTAGGGGACAGGGGGTCCACGAGCAGTACTTC. As protein: CASSSLRGQGVHEQYF.

The rearrangement links TRBV19 to TRBJ2-1; TRBD2 agrees at 16 bases. With 5 bases clipped from V and 1 base from J, the junction kept 5 bases outside the gene matches. The germline V gene encodes CDR1 LNHDA and CDR2 SQIVND (reference sequence). This CDR3 comprises 18 residues. CDR3: CASSPGLAGGPSYNEQFF. The CDR3 DNA reads as TGTGCCAGTAGTCCGGGACTAGCGGGAGGGCCGTCCTACAATGAGCAGTTCTTC.

This chain links TRBV18 with TRBJ2-5, with TRBD2 matching over 13 bases. CDR1 is KGHSH, CDR2 LQKENI, per germline. V was pared by 5 bases and J by 1 base, with 7 bases of the junction left unmatched. This CDR3 has 17 residues. In DNA form, the CDR3 reads TGTGCCAGCTCAAGTCCGGGACTAGCGGGACTCCAAGAGACCCAGTACTTC. Translated, it gives CASSSPGLAGLQETQYF.

V and J are TRBV2 and TRBJ1-6; the D is unclear. V lost 6 bases, J lost 0 bases, and 9 bases lay in between. Germline CDR1 and CDR2: SNHLY and FYNNEI. This CDR3 spans 15 amino acids. This CDR3 is CASSVESSYNSPLHF. The CDR3, as DNA: TGTGCCAGCAGCGTTGAGAGCTCCTATAATTCACCCCTCCACTTT.

The chain carries TRBV28 and TRBJ1-5; possible D gene TRBD1, 6 bases. Germline-derived CDR1 and CDR2 are MDHEN and SYDVKM. The V end was cut by 2 bases, the J end by 7 bases, with 18 bases between. The CDR3 has 16 residues. The CDR3 DNA reads as TGTGCCAGCAGTTTAGGGGGGGCTGTCCGTCTACAGCCCCAGCATTTT. Protein: CASSLGGAVRLQPQHF.

This clone showed up just a few times. J is TRBJ1-2 and V is TRBV6-4; TRBD1 agrees at 8 bases. With 5 bases clipped from V and 6 bases from J, the junction kept 11 bases outside the gene matches. The CDR3 has 15 amino acids. Germline CDR1 and CDR2: MRHNA and SNTAGT. The CDR3 here is CASSSAGGAGDGYTF. The CDR3 region has the DNA TGTGCCAGCAGTTCCGCAGGGGGCGCCGGGGATGGCTACACCTTC.

This clone was counted once. The genes are TRBV11-2 and TRBJ2-7; D is perhaps TRBD2 (6 bases). The germline V and J ends were trimmed by 5 bases and 5 bases, with 19 bases remaining between them. The CDR3 sequence is 15 residues long. Germline V gene sequence: CDR1 SGHAT, CDR2 FQNNGV. The CDR3, as DNA: TGTGCCAGCAGCGATGACCCGGGAGCAGAGAACGAGCAGTACTTC. Residues: CASSDDPGAENEQYF.

This clone showed up just once. The rearrangement joins TRBV11-2 to TRBJ2-6, with 11 bases identical to TRBD1. This CDR3 spans 19 amino acids. The V segment lost 5 bases and the J segment 1 base; nucleotides outside the gene matches: 10. The V gene's germline CDR1 is SGHAT and CDR2 FQNNGV. The CDR3 sequence is CASSMTWTGGFSGANVLTF. The DNA of the CDR3 is TGTGCCAGCAGCATGACCTGGACAGGGGGCTTTTCTGGGGCCAACGTCCTGACTTTC.

The chain is built from TRBV19 and TRBJ1-2; 8 bases line up with TRBD1. The ends lost 7 bases at V and 6 bases at J; junction bases unmatched: 4. The CDR3 has 12 residues. Germline CDR1 LNHDA, CDR2 SQIVND (reference sequence). The CDR3 loop is CASTTGVHGYTF. The CDR3 DNA follows: TGTGCCAGTACGACAGGGGTGCATGGCTACACCTTC.

The rearrangement joins TRBV11-2 to TRBJ1-5, with D possibly being TRBD1 (5 bases). V was pared by 1 base and J by 7 bases, with 20 bases between. The germline V gene encodes CDR1 SGHAT and CDR2 FQNNGV. The CDR3 runs to 17 residues. The CDR3 loop reads CASSLGGSGIGGQPQHF. Here the CDR3 DNA reads TGTGCCAGCAGCTTAGGAGGGAGCGGGATCGGGGGGCAGCCCCAGCATTTT.

The chain combines TRBV11-2 with TRBJ2-5; D may be TRBD2 (7 bases). Trimming left V 2 bases short and J 2 bases short, with 18 bases between. The CDR3 is 17 residues long. CDR1 SGHAT and CDR2 FQNNGV come from the germline V gene. The CDR3 nucleotides read TGTGCCAGCAGCTTACGAGCGTGGCGGGGGCCTCAAGAGACCCAGTACTTC. Translation: CASSLRAWRGPQETQYF. Full variable domain (rest looked up from reference TRBV11-2 and TRBJ2-5): EAGVAQSPRYKIIEKRQSVAFWCNPISGHATLYWYQQILGQGPKLLIQFQNNGVVDDSQLPKDRFSAERLKGVDSTLKIQPAKLEDSAVYLCASSLRAWRGPQETQYFGPGTRLLVL.

The rearrangement uses TRBV19 and TRBJ1-5, with no clear D. CDR3 length equals 15 residues. Trimming took off 0 bases at V and 7 bases at J, with 13 bases between the two ends. Germline V gene sequence: CDR1 LNHDA, CDR2 SQIVND (reference sequence). CDR3 region: CASSIDGQVRQPQHF. The CDR3 DNA reads as TGTGCCAGTAGTATAGATGGGCAGGTTAGACAGCCCCAGCATTTT.

The J gene is TRBJ1-1, the V gene TRBV12-5, with a possible D match to TRBD1 (5 bases). Trimming removed 1 base at V and 3 bases at J, with 6 bases between. Germline V CDR1 and CDR2: LGHNT, FRNRAP. The CDR3 totals 13 residues. The CDR3 loop is CASGLGRDTEAFF. The CDR3 DNA is TGTGCTAGTGGTTTGGGCAGGGACACTGAAGCTTTCTTT.

V and J are TRBV6-1 and TRBJ1-1; 11 bases are a match to TRBD1. The CDR3 consists of 16 residues. J lost 5 bases, V lost 2 bases, and 7 bases had no gene match. Germline V gene lookup returns CDR1 MNHNS and CDR2 SASEGT. The chain's CDR3 is CASSERTGGMGTEAFF. For the CDR3, the DNA is TGTGCCAGCAGTGAACGGACAGGGGGCATGGGGACTGAAGCTTTCTTT.